This TCR beta chain was profiled in a study of blood T cells in healthy people across ages. The sample holds many counts of this clonotype. A much larger clone differs from this one at a single base, so this may be a read error. Sample-barcoded 5' priming and a J-beta primer mix drove a second PCR of about 7 to 12 cycles. TCRdb ran MiXCR on the 5' RACE reads and lists one entry per CDR3 protein. Counted here are hundreds of thousands of distinct CDR3 sequences, approximately 40% occurring once; the ten biggest clones make up 30%. The CDR3 has 15 amino acids. Germline values: CDR1 SGHRS, CDR2 YFSETQ. The specimen was blood. This chain links TRBV5-1 with TRBJ2-1, with 8 bases matching TRBD1. The DNA end is a closer match to TRBJ2-7, so the J assignment may be wrong. The sequence came from a man aged 80 or over in good health. The CDR3: CASSETGAPYNEQYF. For the CDR3, the DNA is TGCGCCAGCAGCGAGACAGGGGCCCCGTACAATGAGCAGTACTTC.